This record looks at one T cell receptor beta chain sequence and its context. Controls came from buffy coats of healthy blood donors. This entry comes from a study of STAT5B mutations in CD4+ large granular lymphocyte leukemia. About the study: Healthy donors showed HLA-associated enrichment of the CDR3 'QG' motif.

In the original workflow: The detection floor for productive clonotype frequency was 2.59 x 10-5. Here immunoSEQ multiplex PCR was the method, and the copy in TCRdb shows in-frame clones only, minus some. D and trimming were read from the DNA, whereas the V and J calls and clone size are those reported in that table. The repertoire holds 20,000 to 25,000 clones, with about three quarters as singletons. The CDR3 spans 17 residues. The chain uses TRBV21-1 and TRBJ2-6; no DNA check was done on the table's D call, TRBD1. TRBV21-1 has pseudogene status. The sequencing sample was made of CD4+ T cells from blood buffy coats. This TCR came from a human donor in good health. The CDR3 region has the DNA TGTGCCAGCAGGACCGACGTGGACAGGAGGGGGGCCAACGTCCTGACTTTC. Translating gives CASRTDVDRRGANVLTF.